This T cell receptor (beta chain) was sequenced for a study of patients and donors after allogeneic stem cell transplantation. V lost 0 bases, J lost 5 bases, and 12 bases lay in between. The CDR3 sequence is 14 residues long. Germline values: CDR1 SGHRS, CDR2 YFSETQ. One entry per CDR3 protein results from TCRdb running MiXCR on the RT-PCR reads. The repertoire holds some 960,000 distinct CDR3 sequences, with about 20% as singletons. The V gene is TRBV5-1, the J gene TRBJ2-7; weak D call: TRBD1 (7 bases). The sequencing sample was made of blood, either unsorted or a sorted T cell fraction (not recorded which). The origin of this receptor is a human donor who was either an allogeneic HSCT recipient or a stem cell or donor lymphocyte infusion donor (not recorded which). It is not recorded whose cells these are; they may come from a transplant donor. In DNA form, the CDR3 reads TGCGCCAGCAGCTTGGAAGGAGGGACAGACGAGCAGTACTTC. Its translation: CASSLEGGTDEQYF.